This TCR beta chain is drawn from a study of technical replicates of blood from several donors. Looked up from germline, CDR1 is SGDLS and CDR2 is YYNGEE. Trimming pared 3 bases from V and 3 bases from J, leaving 10 bases between. This CDR3 contains 13 residues. Data came from immunoSEQ multiplex PCR; TCRdb stores just in-frame clones and leaves some out. This sample has about 80,000 clones, with approximately 97% found just once. The source is a human donor in good health. Sequencing was performed on T cells isolated from PBMCs. V is TRBV9 and J is TRBJ2-7, with D uncertain. The CDR3 sequence is CASSGTGLYEQYF. The CDR3 DNA sequence: TGTGCCAGCAGCGGTACTGGTCTCTACGAGCAGTACTTC.